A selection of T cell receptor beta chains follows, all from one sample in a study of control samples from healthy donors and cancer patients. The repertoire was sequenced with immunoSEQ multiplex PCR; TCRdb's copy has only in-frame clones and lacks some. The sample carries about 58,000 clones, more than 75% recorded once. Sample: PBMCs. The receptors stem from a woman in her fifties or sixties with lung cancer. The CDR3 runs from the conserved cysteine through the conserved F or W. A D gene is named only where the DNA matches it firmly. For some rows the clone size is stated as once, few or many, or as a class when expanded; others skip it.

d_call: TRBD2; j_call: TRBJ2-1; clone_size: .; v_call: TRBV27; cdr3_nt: TGTGCCAGCAGTTTACGCCGGGGGGGTATCGATGAGCAGTTCTTC; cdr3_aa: CASSLRRGGIDEQFF
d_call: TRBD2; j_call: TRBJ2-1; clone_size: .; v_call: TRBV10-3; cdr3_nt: TGTGCCATCAGTGATCTCCTCGGCGGGAGAGGTAATGAGCAGTTCTTC; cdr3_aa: CAISDLLGGRGNEQFF
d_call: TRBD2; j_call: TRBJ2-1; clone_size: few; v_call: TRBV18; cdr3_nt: TGTGCCAGCTCACCACCGGGACTAGCGGCTCCCTACAATGAGCAGTTCTTC; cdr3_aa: CASSPPGLAAPYNEQFF
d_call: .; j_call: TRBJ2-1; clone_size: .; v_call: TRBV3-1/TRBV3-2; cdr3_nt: TGTGCCAGCAGCCAAGGGGGGCTGTACAGCAATGAGCAGTTCTTC; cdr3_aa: CASSQGGLYSNEQFF
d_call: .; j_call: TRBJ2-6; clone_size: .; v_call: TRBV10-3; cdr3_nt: TGTGCCATCAGTGAGAACTCTGGGGCCAACGTCCTGACTTTC; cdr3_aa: CAISENSGANVLTF
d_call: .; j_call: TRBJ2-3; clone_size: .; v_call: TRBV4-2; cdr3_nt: TGTGCCAGCAGCCAGACGACTACAGATACGCAGTATTTT; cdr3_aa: CASSQTTTDTQYF
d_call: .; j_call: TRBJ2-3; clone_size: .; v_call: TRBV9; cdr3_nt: TGTGCCAGCAGCGTAGCGGGGGGCCTTTTGGATACGCAGTATTTT; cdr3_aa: CASSVAGGLLDTQYF
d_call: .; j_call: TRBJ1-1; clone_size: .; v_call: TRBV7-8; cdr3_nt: TGTGCCAGCAGCTTTGAGGCGGCAGTGGCTGAAGCTTTCTTT; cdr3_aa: CASSFEAAVAEAFF
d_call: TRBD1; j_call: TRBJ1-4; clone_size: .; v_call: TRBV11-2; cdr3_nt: TGTGCCAGCAGCTTAGCCCCGGGACAGATCCGGAGGGGACTGTTTTTT; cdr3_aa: CASSLAPGQIRRGLFF
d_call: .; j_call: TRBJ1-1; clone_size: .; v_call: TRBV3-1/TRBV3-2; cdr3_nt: TGTGCCAGCAGCCAAGAGCCGGGTATGAACACTGAAGCTTTCTTT; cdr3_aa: CASSQEPGMNTEAFF
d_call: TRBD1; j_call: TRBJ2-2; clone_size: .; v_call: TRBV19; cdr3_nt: TGTGCCAGTAGTATAGGAAAAGGGACAGCCACCGGGGAGCTGTTTTTT; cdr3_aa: CASSIGKGTATGELFF
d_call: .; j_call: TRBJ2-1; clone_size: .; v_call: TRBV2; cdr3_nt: TGTGCCAGCAGTGGAGGCAGGAGCTCCTACAATGAGCAGTTCTTC; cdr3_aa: CASSGGRSSYNEQFF
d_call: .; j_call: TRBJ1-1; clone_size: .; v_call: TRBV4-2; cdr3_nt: TGTGCCAGCAGCCAAGAAGCAGGGTGGTCGAACACTGAAGCTTTCTTT; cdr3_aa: CASSQEAGWSNTEAFF
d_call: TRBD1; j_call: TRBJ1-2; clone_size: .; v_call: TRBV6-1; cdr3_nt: TGTGCCAGCAGTGAACCCGGACAGGGGGCGTCCGGCTACACCTTC; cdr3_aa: CASSEPGQGASGYTF
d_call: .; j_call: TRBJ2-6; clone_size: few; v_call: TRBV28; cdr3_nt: TGTGCCAGCAGTTCACCCGGACTCTCTGGGGCCAACGTCCTGACTTTC; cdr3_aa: CASSSPGLSGANVLTF
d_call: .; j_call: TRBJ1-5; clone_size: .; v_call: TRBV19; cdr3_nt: TGTGCCAGTAGTATATGGGGTGGGCCCCAGCATTTT; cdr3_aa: CASSIWGGPQHF
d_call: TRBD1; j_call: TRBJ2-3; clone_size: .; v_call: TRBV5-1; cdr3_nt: TGCGCCAGCACGAACCGACAGGGGGCAAGGGATACGCAGTATTTT; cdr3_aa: CASTNRQGARDTQYF
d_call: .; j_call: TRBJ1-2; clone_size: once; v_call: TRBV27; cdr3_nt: TGTGCCAGCAGAGGGTGGGGGAATTATGGCTACACCTTC; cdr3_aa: CASRGWGNYGYTF
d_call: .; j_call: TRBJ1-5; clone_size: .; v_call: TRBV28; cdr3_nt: TGTGCCAGCAGTATTCTAAATCAGCCCCAGCATTTT; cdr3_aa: CASSILNQPQHF
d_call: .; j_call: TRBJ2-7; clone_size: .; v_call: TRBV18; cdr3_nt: TGTGCCAGCTCACCAGACCGTGTAGGGGGGCCCTACGAGCAGTACTTC; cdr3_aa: CASSPDRVGGPYEQYF
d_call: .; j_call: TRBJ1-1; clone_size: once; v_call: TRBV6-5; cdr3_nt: TGTGCCAGCAGCGCCATCATGAACACTGAAGCTTTCTTT; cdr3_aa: CASSAIMNTEAFF
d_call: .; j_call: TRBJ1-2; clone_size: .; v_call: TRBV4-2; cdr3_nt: TGTGCCAGCAGCCAAGAGGAACAGGCCTTCTATGGCTACACCTTC; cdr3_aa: CASSQEEQAFYGYTF
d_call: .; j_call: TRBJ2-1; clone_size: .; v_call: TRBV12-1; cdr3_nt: TGTGCCAGCAACATCAGGGGGCCGGGCTACAATGAGCAGTTCTTC; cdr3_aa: CASNIRGPGYNEQFF
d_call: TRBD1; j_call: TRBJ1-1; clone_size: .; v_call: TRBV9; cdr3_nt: TGTGCCAGCAGCGCCCGCCCGTGGGCTCCCCGCGACAGGGGGCTTAAGAACACTGAAGCTTTCTTT; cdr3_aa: CASSARPWAPRDRGLKNTEAFF
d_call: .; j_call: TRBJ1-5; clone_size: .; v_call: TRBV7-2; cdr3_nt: TGTGCCAGCAGCTTCGGGGGAGTAAATCAGCCCCAGCATTTT; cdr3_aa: CASSFGGVNQPQHF
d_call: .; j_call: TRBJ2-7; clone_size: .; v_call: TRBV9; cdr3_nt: TGTGCCAGCAGCCTTCAGGACGGGGTCTACGAGCAGTACTTC; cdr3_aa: CASSLQDGVYEQYF
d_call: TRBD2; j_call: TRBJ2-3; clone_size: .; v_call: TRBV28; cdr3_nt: TGTGCCAGCAGTTCCCCGGGGACTAGCGTACCTAGCACAGATACGCAGTATTTT; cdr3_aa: CASSSPGTSVPSTDTQYF
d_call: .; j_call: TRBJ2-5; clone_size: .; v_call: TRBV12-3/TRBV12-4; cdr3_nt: TGTGCCAGCAGAGGGGAGACCCAGTACTTC; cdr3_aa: CASRGETQYF
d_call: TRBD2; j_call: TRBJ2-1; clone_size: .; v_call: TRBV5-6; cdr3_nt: TGTGCCAGCAGCTGGGCGGGGGGCAATGAGCAGTTCTTC; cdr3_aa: CASSWAGGNEQFF
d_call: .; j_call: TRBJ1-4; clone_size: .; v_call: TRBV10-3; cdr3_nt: TGTGCCATCAGTGAGGGCGCGCAGGCTAATGAAAAACTGTTTTTT; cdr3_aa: CAISEGAQANEKLFF
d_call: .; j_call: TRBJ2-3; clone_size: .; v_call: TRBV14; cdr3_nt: TGTGCCAGCAGCCAACATACAGGCACAGATACGCAGTATTTT; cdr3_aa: CASSQHTGTDTQYF
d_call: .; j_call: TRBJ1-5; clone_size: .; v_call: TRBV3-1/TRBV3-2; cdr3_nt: TGTGCCAGCAGTTACGGACAGAGCAATCAGCCCCAGCATTTT; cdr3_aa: CASSYGQSNQPQHF
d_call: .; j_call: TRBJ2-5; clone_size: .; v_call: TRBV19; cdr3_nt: TGTGCCAGTAGTATAGGGGGGGAAGAGACCCAGTACTTC; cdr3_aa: CASSIGGEETQYF
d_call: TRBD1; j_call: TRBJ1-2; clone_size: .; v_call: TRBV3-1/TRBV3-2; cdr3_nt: TGTGCCAGCAGCCAATCGGACAGGGGAGGCGGCTACACCTTC; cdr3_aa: CASSQSDRGGGYTF
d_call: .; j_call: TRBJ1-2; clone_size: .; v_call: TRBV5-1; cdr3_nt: TGCGCCAGCAGCTTGGGCGGACAGATCTATGGCTACACCTTC; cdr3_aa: CASSLGGQIYGYTF
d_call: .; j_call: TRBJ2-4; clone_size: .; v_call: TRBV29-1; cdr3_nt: TGCAGCGTTGAGGCCCTAGCCAAAAACATTCAGTACTTC; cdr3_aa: CSVEALAKNIQYF
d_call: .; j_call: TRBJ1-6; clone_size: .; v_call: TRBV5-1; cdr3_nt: TGCGCCAGCAGCTTGGACACTCCCAACCTTAATTCACCCCTCCACTTT; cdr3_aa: CASSLDTPNLNSPLHF
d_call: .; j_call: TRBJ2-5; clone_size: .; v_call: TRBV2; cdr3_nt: TGTGCCAGCAGTGAAGCGAGCCGTGGGAAAGAGACCCAGTACTTC; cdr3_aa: CASSEASRGKETQYF
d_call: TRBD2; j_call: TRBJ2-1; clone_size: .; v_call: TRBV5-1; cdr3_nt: TGCGCCAGCAGCCCCGCCCCGGGGGGTCTCGGTAATGAGCAGTTCTTC; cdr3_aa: CASSPAPGGLGNEQFF
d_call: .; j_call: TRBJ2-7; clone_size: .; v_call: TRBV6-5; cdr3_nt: TGTGCCAGCACCCCCGGAGGGTACTACGAGCAGTACTTC; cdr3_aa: CASTPGGYYEQYF
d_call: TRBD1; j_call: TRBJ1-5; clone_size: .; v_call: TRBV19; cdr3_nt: TGTGCCAGTACCCTAAGGCCGGGACAGGGGACAGGGGATCGTGATCAGCCCCAGCATTTT; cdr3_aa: CASTLRPGQGTGDRDQPQHF
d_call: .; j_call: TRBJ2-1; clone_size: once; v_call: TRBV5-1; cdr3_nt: TGCGCCAGCAGTCAAGAGGGGGTGAGCTCCTACAATGAGCAGTTCTTC; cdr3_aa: CASSQEGVSSYNEQFF
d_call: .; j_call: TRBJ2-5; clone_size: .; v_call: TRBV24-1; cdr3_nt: TGTGCCACCAGTCGGGGCAGGGAAGAGACCCAGTACTTC; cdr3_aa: CATSRGREETQYF
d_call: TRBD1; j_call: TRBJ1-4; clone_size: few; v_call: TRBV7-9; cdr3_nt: TGTGCCAGCTCGATTCGGACAGGGTCATATGAAAAACTGTTTTTT; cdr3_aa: CASSIRTGSYEKLFF
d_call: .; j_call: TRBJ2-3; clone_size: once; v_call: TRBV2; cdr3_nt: TGTGCCAGCAGTGAAGCGAGGGGTGCACAGATAACGCAGTATTTT; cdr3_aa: CASSEARGAQITQYF
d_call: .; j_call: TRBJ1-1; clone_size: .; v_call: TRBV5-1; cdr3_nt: TGCGCCAGCAGCTTGGCCCAGACGAACACTGAAGCTTTCTTT; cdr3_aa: CASSLAQTNTEAFF
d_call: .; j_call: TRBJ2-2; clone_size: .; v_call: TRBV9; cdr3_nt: TGTGCCAGCAGCGTAAGCCTCAACACCGGGGAGCTGTTTTTT; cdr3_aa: CASSVSLNTGELFF
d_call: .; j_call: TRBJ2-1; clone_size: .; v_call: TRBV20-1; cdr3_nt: TGCAGTGCTCTTTATTACAATGAGCAGTTCTTC; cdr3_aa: CSALYYNEQFF
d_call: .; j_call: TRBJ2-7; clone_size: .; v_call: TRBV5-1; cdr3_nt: TGCGCCAGCAGCCCCACGGCGGGGAGCTCCTACGAGCAGTACTTC; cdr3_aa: CASSPTAGSSYEQYF
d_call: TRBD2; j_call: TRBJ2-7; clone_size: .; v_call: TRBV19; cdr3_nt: TGTGCCAGTAGGGCCCCGGGACTAGCCGGCGAGCAGTACTTC; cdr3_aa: CASRAPGLAGEQYF
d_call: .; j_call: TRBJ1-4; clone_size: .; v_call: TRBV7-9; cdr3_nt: TGTGCCAGCAGCTTACAGTCTAATGAAAAACTGTTTTTT; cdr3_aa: CASSLQSNEKLFF
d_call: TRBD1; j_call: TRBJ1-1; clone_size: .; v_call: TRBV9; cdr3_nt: TGTGCCAGCAGCGTAGACCCCTCAGGGGGATTGAGAGCTTTCTTT; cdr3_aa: CASSVDPSGGLRAFF
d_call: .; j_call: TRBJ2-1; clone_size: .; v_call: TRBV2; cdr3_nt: TGTGCCAGCAGGATTGGACAGTACAATGAGCAGTTCTTC; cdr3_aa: CASRIGQYNEQFF
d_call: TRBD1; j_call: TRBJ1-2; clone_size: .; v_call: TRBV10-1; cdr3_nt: TGCGCCAGCAGTGATGGGACAGGGCGGAGAACCTTC; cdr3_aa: CASSDGTGRRTF
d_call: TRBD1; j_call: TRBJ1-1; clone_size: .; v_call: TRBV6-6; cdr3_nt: TGTGCCAGCATTGCGGACAGGGGTGAAGCTTTCTTT; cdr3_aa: CASIADRGEAFF
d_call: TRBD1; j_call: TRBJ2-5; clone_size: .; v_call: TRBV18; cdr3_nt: TGTGCCAGCTCACCACAAAGGGGGCTGCGGCAAGAGACCCAGTACTTC; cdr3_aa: CASSPQRGLRQETQYF
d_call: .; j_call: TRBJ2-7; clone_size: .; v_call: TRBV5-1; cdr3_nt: TGCGCCAGCAGCTTGGAAAGGGTCTACGAGCAGTACTTC; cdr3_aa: CASSLERVYEQYF
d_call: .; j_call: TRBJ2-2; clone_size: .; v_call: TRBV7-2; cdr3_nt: TGTGCCAGCAGCTTAGGTCGTAGGCTCCTCGGCGGGGAGCTGTTTTTT; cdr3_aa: CASSLGRRLLGGELFF
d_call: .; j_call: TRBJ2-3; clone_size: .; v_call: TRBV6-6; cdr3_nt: TGTGCCAGCAGTCATAGCCCCGGGCTAGCGAGAAGCACAGATACGCAGTATTTT; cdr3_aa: CASSHSPGLARSTDTQYF